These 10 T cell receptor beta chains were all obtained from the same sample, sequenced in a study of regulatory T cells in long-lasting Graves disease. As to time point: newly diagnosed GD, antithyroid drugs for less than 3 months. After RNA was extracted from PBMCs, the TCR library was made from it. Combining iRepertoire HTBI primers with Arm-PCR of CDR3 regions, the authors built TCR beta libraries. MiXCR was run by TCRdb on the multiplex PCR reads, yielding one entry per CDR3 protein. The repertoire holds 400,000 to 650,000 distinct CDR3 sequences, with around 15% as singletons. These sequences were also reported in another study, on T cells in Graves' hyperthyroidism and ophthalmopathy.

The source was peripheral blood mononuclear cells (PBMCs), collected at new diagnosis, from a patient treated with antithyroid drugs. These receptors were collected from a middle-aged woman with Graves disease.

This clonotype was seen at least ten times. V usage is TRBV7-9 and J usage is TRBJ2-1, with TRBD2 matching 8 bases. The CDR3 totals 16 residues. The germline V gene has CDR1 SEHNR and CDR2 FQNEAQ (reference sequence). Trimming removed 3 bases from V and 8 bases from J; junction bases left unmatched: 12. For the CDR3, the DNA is TGTGCCAGCAGCTTCCCCGGGGGGGGCGGCAAATATGAGCAGTTCTTC. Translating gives CASSFPGGGGKYEQFF.

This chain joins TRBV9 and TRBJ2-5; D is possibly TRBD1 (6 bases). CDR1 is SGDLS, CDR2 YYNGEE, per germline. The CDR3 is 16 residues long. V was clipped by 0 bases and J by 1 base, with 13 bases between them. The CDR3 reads CASSVDQGLPQETQYF. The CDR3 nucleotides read TGTGCCAGCAGCGTAGATCAGGGGCTCCCCCAAGAGACCCAGTACTTC.

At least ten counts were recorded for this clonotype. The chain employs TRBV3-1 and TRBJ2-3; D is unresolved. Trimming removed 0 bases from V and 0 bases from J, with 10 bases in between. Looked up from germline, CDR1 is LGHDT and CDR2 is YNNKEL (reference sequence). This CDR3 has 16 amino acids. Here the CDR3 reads CASSQDIGSSTDTQYF. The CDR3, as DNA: TGTGCCAGCAGCCAAGATATAGGAAGTAGCACAGATACGCAGTATTTT.

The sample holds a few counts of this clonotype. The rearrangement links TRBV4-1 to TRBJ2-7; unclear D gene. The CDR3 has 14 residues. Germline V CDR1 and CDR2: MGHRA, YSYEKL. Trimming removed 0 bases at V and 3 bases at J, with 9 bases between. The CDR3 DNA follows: TGCGCCAGCAGCCAAGAGACACAACACTACGAGCAGTACTTC. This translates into CASSQETQHYEQYF.

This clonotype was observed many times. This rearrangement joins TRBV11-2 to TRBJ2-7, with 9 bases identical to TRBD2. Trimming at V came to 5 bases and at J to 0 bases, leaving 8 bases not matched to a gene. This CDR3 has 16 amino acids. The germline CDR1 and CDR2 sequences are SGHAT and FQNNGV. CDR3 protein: CASSPSGGQVSYEQYF. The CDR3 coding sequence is TGTGCCAGCAGCCCGAGCGGGGGGCAAGTCTCCTACGAGCAGTACTTC.

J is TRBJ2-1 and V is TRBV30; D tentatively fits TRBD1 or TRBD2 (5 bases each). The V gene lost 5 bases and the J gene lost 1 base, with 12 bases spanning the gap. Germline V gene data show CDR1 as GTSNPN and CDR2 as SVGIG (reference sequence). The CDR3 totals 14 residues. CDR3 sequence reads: CAWGWGISYNEQFF. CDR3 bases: TGTGCCTGGGGCTGGGGGATATCCTACAATGAGCAGTTCTTC. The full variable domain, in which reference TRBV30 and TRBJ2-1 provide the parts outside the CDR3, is SQTIHQWPATLVQPVGSPLSLECTVEGTSNPNLYWYRQAAGRGLQLLFYSVGIGQISSEVPQNLSASRPQDRQFILSSKKLLLSDSGFYLCAWGWGISYNEQFFGPGTRLTVL.

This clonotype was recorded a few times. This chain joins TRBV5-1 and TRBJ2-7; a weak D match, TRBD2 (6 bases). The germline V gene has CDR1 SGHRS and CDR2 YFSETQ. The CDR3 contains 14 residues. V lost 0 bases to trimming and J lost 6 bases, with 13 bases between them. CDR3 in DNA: TGCGCCAGCAGCTTGGGGGGAGGAGGATCCGAGCAGTACTTC. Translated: CASSLGGGGSEQYF.

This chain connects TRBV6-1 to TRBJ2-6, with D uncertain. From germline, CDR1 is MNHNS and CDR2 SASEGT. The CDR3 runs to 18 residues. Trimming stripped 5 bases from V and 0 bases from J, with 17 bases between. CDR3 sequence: CASSPASQPSSGANVLTF. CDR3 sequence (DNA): TGTGCCAGCAGTCCTGCCTCCCAACCCAGCTCTGGGGCCAACGTCCTGACTTTC.

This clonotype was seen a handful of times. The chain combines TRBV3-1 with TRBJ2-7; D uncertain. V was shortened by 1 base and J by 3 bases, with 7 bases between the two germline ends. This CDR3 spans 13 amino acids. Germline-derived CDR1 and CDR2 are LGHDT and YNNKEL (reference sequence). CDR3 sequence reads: CASSQVNGYEQYF. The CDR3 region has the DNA TGTGCCAGCAGCCAAGTAAACGGCTACGAGCAGTACTTC.

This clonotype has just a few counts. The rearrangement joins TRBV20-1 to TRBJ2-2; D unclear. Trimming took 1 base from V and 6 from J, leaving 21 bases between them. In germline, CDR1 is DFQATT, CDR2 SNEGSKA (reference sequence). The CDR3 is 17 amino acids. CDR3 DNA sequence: TGCAGTGCTAGAGGGGCCATACGTTACCCCAGTGCCGGGGAGCTGTTTTTT. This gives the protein CSARGAIRYPSAGELFF.